This T cell receptor beta chain originates from a study of identical twins. TCRdb independently ran MiXCR on the 5' RACE reads; one entry per CDR3 protein. The sample carries a few hundred thousand distinct CDR3 sequences, roughly a tenth recorded once. V was trimmed by 6 bases and J by 0 bases, leaving 15 bases between them. Germline-derived CDR1 and CDR2 are MNHEY and SVGEGT. The length of the CDR3 is 15 residues. This clonotype was counted ten times or more. The source material was memory T cells sorted from blood. The chain couples TRBV6-2 or TRBV6-3 to TRBJ2-7; no firm D call. The clonotype was recovered from a man in his fifties or sixties in good health. The CDR3 nucleotides are TGTGCCAGCAGGCAGGTTTGGGGTGGCTCCTACGAGCAGTACTTC. The encoded protein is CASRQVWGGSYEQYF.